These 10 T cell receptor beta chains share one sample of origin, sequenced in a study of identical twins. Via MiXCR, TCRdb re-called the 5' RACE reads, giving one row per CDR3 protein. The sample holds 450,000 to 500,000 distinct CDR3 sequences; roughly an eighth are singletons and the top ten take approximately 0.98%. This sample also appeared in a second study, on yellow fever vaccine responses in identical twins.

The sequenced sample consisted of CD4+ T cells sorted from blood. Receptor source: a woman between 18 and 29 years old in good health.

The chain links TRBV5-1 to TRBJ2-1, with D uncertain. Trimming stripped 4 bases from V and 0 bases from J, with 14 bases between. Germline CDR1 and CDR2: SGHRS and YFSETQ. The CDR3 has 16 residues. The CDR3 protein is CASSPRGSSSYNEQFF. Written as DNA, the CDR3 is TGCGCCAGCAGCCCTCGTGGCAGCAGCTCCTACAATGAGCAGTTCTTC.

CDR3 loop: CASSPLGGLNNSPLHF. The CDR3 DNA reads as TGTGCCAGCAGCCCCCTCGGGGGCCTTAATAATTCACCCCTCCACTTT. The rearrangement links TRBV7-8 to TRBJ1-6; TRBD1 might be the D (6 bases). Trimming pared 5 bases from V and 5 bases from J, leaving 16 bases between. The germline V gene has CDR1 SGHVS and CDR2 FQNEAQ. The CDR3 sequence is 16 residues long.

This clonotype was found many times. The chain joins TRBV29-1 to TRBJ2-3, with 8 bases lining up with TRBD1. CDR3 size: 14 residues. Trimming removed 4 bases from V and 1 base from J; junction bases left unmatched: 4. Germline V gives CDR1 SQVTM, CDR2 ANQGSEA. The DNA of the CDR3 is TGCAGCGTTGCCGGGACAGGCCGCACAGATACGCAGTATTTT. As protein: CSVAGTGRTDTQYF.

This clonotype occurred a few times. The chain recombines TRBV30 with TRBJ2-5; the D call may be TRBD1 or TRBD2 (5 bases each). CDR1 is GTSNPN, CDR2 SVGIG, per germline (reference sequence). This CDR3 is 14 amino acids long. V dropped 0 bases and J dropped 1 base, with 9 bases sitting between them. CDR3 sequence (DNA): TGTGCCTGGAGTGTCGGGGCATTCCAAGAGACCCAGTACTTC. Translating gives CAWSVGAFQETQYF. Using reference TRBV30 and TRBJ2-5 for the parts outside the CDR3, the full variable domain is SQTIHQWPATLVQPVGSPLSLECTVEGTSNPNLYWYRQAAGRGLQLLFYSVGIGQISSEVPQNLSASRPQDRQFILSSKKLLLSDSGFYLCAWSVGAFQETQYFGPGTRLLVL.

V and J are TRBV12-3 or TRBV12-4 and TRBJ2-4; weak D call: TRBD1 (6 bases). V was cut by 4 bases and J by 0 bases, with 13 bases left in between. This CDR3 is built from 16 residues. The DNA of the CDR3 is TGTGCCAGCAGTTCATTTAGGGGGAAAGCCAAAAACATTCAGTACTTC. This codes for CASSSFRGKAKNIQYF.

The chain is built from TRBV29-1 and TRBJ2-1, with D possibly matching TRBD1 (6 bases). Germline CDR1 is SQVTM and CDR2 is ANQGSEA. The CDR3 is 15 amino acids. V lost 6 bases and J lost 4, with 19 bases in between. CDR3 in DNA: TGCAGCGTCCTCAACCAGGGGTCCCTTTACAATGAGCAGTTCTTC. Protein sequence: CSVLNQGSLYNEQFF.

This rearrangement joins TRBV7-8 to TRBJ1-1; no clear D. CDR3 length: 13 residues. With 2 bases removed from V and 3 bases from J, the gap between germline ends came to 7 bases. Germline V CDR1 and CDR2: SGHVS, FQNEAQ. The CDR3 sequence is CASSLRLDTEAFF. In DNA, the CDR3 is TGTGCCAGCAGCTTACGGCTGGACACTGAAGCTTTCTTT.

This clonotype was picked up many times. This sequence joins TRBV7-2 and TRBJ1-1; D perhaps matches TRBD1 (5 bases). V was pared by 5 bases and J by 3 bases, with 16 bases between. Germline CDR1 and CDR2: SGHTA and FQGNSA. The CDR3 is 15 residues long. DNA of the CDR3: TGTGCCAGCAGCCCTAGGGGCGGGAGGGACACTGAAGCTTTCTTT. It encodes CASSPRGGRDTEAFF.

This rearrangement joins TRBV21-1 to TRBJ1-6. TRBV21-1 is termed a pseudogene. The CDR3 consists of 16 residues. CDR3 amino acids: CASSRSRNNYNSPLHF. The CDR3 nucleotides read TGTGCCAGCAGCAGGAGCCGCAACAACTATAATTCACCCCTCCACTTT.

This chain joins TRBV7-2 and TRBJ1-6; D gene ambiguous. The CDR3 is 13 amino acids. CDR1 and CDR2 (germline): SGHTA, FQGNSA. Trimming stripped 3 bases from V and 10 bases from J, with 10 bases between. This CDR3 reads CASSFDGKSPLHF. In DNA form, the CDR3 reads TGTGCCAGCAGCTTTGATGGGAAATCACCCCTCCACTTT.